This T cell receptor beta chain emerged from a study of OX40 agonist ivuxolimab in advanced cancers. Study-wide context: Hepatocellular carcinoma, melanoma, renal cell or head and neck cancer was diagnosed in the dose-escalation patients.

TCRdb's copy holds only in-frame clones and misses some; the assay was immunoSEQ multiplex PCR. The repertoire holds some 7,000 clones, 75% to 90% seen once, with about 73% in the top ten. The germline V and J ends were trimmed by 4 bases and 6 bases, with 14 bases remaining between them. Germline CDR1 SGHDT, CDR2 YYEEEE. The CDR3 loop spans 13 amino acids. The sequence was collected from an adult with an advanced solid tumor such as melanoma, head and neck, liver or kidney cancer. Sequences were derived from CD4+ or CD8+ T cells sorted from blood, sampled in a trial of the OX40 agonist ivuxolimab. The chain recombines TRBV5-6 with TRBJ2-7, with D perhaps TRBD1 (6 bases). In nucleotides, the CDR3 is TGTGCCAGCAGCCCAACAGGGTACGGCGAGCAGTACTTC. Translation gives CASSPTGYGEQYF.